The present TCR beta chain was sequenced within a study of Ad26.COV2.S vaccination and SARS-CoV-2 variants (dated by TCRdb to the early 2020s). In the study overall: Donors in the vaccine arm were drawn from COV1001, a multicentre, randomized, double-blind, placebo-controlled phase I-IIa trial testing Ad26.COV2.S in healthy adults. Dosing of Ad26.COV2.S was intramuscular, at either 5x10^10 or 1x10^11 viral particles, delivered as one shot or as two shots spaced 56 days apart. TCRbeta repertoire sequencing served as the tool for gauging how specific and how broad the SARS-CoV-2-reactive T cell receptors were following Ad26.COV2.S vaccination. The TCR-sequenced set comprised about 32 samples: around 20 Ad26.COV2.S vaccine recipients, 5 placebo recipients and 8 SARS-CoV-2 convalescent individuals. Trial participants were randomized into five groups of five, in which low-dose or high-dose Ad26.COV2.S was given once or twice, or placebo was given on both occasions. Blinding of investigators to trial group allocation was maintained during experiments and outcome assessment. Study-wide findings and limitations: It was noted by the authors that total T cell responses may have been underestimated by the TCR breadth and depth analyses. After vaccination, substantial breadth of spike-specific CD8+ and CD4+ T cell responses was reported. The study was not powered for comparison of responses between vaccine doses or regimens. Higher spike-specific TCR breadth was observed in Ad26.COV2.S recipients than in placebo recipients (P = 0.0014). Vaccine and placebo recipients had similar non-spike TCR breadth, a finding consistent with the vaccine containing only spike.

The intended sense of this specimen's treatment or condition label: some 20 received Ad26.COV2.S at low or high dose, single or two shots; 5 received placebo; per-sample allocation not given. Repertoires of vaccine and placebo recipients were sequenced from samples collected on day 63 after the first injection. Between 29 July and 7 August 2020, Cohort 1b enrolled 20 to 30 adults aged 18-55 years at one site in Boston, USA. As a vaccine, Ad26.COV2.S was a replication-incompetent adenovirus type 26 vector that expressed a prefusion-stabilized SARS-CoV-2 spike protein derived from the original Wuhan strain. Reading from cysteine to phenylalanine, the CDR3 counts 16 amino acids. The entry retains the CDR3 DNA only, 48 bases that are in frame from base 1. Germline trimming amounts to 3 bases on V and 2 bases on J, with 10 as the count of junction bases outside the gene matches. From the germline V gene, CDR1 is SGDLS and CDR2 is YYNGEE.

TCRbeta CDR3 regions were sequenced with the immunoSEQ Assay. After extraction, genomic DNA underwent amplification by bias-controlled multiplex PCR, followed by high-throughput sequencing. Per the source publication's procedure: To quantify the absolute abundance of every unique TCRbeta CDR3 region, sequences were collapsed and filtered. T cell fraction was estimated by normalizing TCRbeta template counts to usable DNA, with usable DNA measured through amplification of reference genes found in all nucleated cells. Repertoire TCRs were annotated as SARS-CoV-2-specific by exact matching of V gene, CDR3 amino acid sequence and J gene to a known reactive TCR set. The reference SARS-CoV-2 TCR set was derived from MIRA and filtered for enrichment in COVID-19-positive ImmuneCODE repertoires, a step that removed public or cross-reactive TCRs. Based on the MIRA antigens, annotated TCRs were further analysed at the level of specific ORF or position within ORF. Breadth was defined as annotated unique rearrangements over total unique productive rearrangements; depth was the summed frequency of those rearrangements. TCR breadth was compared between groups using two-sided Wilcoxon rank-sum tests. What TCRdb holds here is the immuneACCESS table cut down to in-frame rearrangements. Part of the clones is not present; checked against another copy, under half of the missing clones reflect an unresolved V gene, and the others are unexplained. V and J calls and clone size come straight from that table; D and trimming were deduced from the DNA. The sample data list roughly 460,000 clones, and 89% of these were observed just once. The ten top clones hold 1.7% of the sample.

This clone is a singleton in its sample. The clone's antigen remains unknown. No clone much larger than this one lies a single base away; base qualities are absent. Here the chain combines TRBV9 and TRBJ2-5; 7 of the junction bases match TRBD2. The material was peripheral blood, obtained in a trial of Ad26.COV2.S vaccine versus placebo. The TCR was taken from a person aged 18-60 years who received the Ad26.COV2.S COVID-19 vaccine or a placebo. The CDR3 corresponds to CASSAGEGTAQETQYF. The DNA is as follows: TGTGCCAGCAGCGCGGGGGAGGGGACCGCTCAAGAGACCCAGTACTTC.